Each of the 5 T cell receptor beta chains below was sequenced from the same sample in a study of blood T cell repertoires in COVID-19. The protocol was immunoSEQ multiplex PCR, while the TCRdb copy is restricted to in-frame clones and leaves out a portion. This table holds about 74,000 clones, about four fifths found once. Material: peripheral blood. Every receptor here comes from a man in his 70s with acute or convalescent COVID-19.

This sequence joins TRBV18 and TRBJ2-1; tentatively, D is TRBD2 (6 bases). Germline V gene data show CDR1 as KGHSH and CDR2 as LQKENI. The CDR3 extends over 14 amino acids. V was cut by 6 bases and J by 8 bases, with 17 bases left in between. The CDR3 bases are TGTGCCAGCTCTGCATTTACTAGCTTCGATGAGCAGTTCTTC. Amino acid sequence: CASSAFTSFDEQFF.

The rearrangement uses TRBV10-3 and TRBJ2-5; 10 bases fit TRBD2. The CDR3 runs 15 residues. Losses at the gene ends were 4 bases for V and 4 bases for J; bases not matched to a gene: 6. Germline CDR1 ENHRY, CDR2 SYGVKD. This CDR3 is CAISASSGRRETQYF. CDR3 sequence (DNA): TGTGCCATCAGTGCGTCTAGCGGGAGACGAGAGACCCAGTACTTC.

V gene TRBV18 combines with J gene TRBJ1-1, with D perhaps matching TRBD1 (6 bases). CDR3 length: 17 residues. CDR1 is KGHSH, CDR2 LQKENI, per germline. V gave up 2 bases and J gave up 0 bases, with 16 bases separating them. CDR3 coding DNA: TGTGCCAGCTCACCAAACAGGGCGCCCCTCATGAACACTGAAGCTTTCTTT. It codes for CASSPNRAPLMNTEAFF.

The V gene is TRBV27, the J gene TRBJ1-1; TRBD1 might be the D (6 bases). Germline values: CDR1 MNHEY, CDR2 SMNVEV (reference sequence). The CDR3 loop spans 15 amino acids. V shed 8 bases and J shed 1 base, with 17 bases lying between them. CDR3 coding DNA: TGTGCCAGCCGCCTGTGGACAGCCGAGAACACTGAAGCTTTCTTT. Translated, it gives CASRLWTAENTEAFF.

The CDR3 nucleotides are TGTGCCAGCAGCGCTAGAGCAGCGGGGTTAGGGGAGCAGTTCTTC. This encodes CASSARAAGLGEQFF. The chain carries TRBV7-9 and TRBJ2-1, with 7 bases fitting TRBD2. The germline V gene has CDR1 SEHNR and CDR2 FQNEAQ (reference sequence). V dropped 5 bases and J dropped 10; count of bases not matched to a gene: 14. This CDR3 comprises 15 residues. Full variable domain (remainder filled in from reference TRBV7-9 and TRBJ2-1): DTGVSQNPRHKITKRGQNVTFRCDPISEHNRLYWYRQTLGQGPEFLTYFQNEAQLEKSRLLSDRFSAERPKGSFSTLEIQRTEQGDSAMYLCASSARAAGLGEQFFGPGTRLTVL.